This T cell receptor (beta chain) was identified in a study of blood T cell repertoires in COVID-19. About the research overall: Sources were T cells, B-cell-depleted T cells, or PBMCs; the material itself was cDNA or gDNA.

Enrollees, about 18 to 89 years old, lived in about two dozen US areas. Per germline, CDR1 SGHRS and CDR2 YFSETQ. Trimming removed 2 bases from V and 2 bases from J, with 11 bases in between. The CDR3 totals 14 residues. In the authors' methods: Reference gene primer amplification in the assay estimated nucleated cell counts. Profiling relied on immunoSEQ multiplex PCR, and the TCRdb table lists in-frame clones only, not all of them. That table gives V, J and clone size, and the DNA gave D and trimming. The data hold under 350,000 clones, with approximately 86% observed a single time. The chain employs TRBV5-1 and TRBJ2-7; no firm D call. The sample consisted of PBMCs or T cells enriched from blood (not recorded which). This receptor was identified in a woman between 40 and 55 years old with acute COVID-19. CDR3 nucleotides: TGCGCCAGCAGCTTAAATTTGGGCCCCTACGAGCAGTACTTC. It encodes CASSLNLGPYEQYF.